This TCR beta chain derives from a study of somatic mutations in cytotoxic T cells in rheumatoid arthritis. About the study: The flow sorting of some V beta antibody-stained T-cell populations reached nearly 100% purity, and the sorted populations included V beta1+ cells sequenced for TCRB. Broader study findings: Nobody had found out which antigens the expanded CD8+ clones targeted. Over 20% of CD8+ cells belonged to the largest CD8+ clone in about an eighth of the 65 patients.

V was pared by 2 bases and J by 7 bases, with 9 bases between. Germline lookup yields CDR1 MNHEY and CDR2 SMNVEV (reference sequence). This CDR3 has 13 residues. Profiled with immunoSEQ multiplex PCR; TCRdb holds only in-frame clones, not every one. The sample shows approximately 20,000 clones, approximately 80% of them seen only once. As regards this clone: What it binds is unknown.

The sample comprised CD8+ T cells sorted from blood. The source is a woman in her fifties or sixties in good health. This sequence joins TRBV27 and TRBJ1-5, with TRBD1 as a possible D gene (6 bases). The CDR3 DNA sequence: TGTGCCAGCAGTTTAGCAGGGGACCAGCCCCAGCATTTT. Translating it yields CASSLAGDQPQHF.